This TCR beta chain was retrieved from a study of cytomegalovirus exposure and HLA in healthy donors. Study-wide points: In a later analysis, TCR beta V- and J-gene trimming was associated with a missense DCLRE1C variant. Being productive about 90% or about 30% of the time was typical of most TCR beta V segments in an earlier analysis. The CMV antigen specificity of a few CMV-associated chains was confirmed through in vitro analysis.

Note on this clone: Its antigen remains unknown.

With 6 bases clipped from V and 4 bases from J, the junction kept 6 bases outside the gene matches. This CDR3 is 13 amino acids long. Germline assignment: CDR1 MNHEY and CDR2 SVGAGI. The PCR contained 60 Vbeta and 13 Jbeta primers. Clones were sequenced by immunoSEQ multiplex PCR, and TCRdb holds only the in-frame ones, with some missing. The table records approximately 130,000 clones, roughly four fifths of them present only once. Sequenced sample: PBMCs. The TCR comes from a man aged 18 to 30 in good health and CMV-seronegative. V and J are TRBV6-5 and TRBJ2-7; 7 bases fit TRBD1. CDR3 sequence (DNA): TGTGCCAGCAGCTTCCAGGGGGAGTACGAGCAGTACTTC. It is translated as CASSFQGEYEQYF.